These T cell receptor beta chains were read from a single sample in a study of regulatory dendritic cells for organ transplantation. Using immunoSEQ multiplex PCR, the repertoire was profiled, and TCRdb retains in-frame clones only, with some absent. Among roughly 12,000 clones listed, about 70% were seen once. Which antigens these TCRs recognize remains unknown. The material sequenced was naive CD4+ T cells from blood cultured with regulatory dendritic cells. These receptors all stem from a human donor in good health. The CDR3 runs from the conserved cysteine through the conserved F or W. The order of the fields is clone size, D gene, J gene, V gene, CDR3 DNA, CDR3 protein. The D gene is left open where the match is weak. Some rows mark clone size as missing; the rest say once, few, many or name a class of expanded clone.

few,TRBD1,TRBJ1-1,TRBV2,TGTGCCAGCAATCCACAGGGGGCAGGCACTGAAGCTTTCTTT,CASNPQGAGTEAFF
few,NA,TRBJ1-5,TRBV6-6,TGTGCCAGCAGTCCCCCATTGGAGGGCAATCAGCCCCAGCATTTT,CASSPPLEGNQPQHF
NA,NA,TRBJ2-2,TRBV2,TGTGCCAGCAGTGCAAGGGGGTACACCGGGGAGCTGTTTTTT,CASSARGYTGELFF
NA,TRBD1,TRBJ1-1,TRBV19,TGTGCCAGTAGTCGGACAGGGAGGATGAACACTGAAGCTTTCTTT,CASSRTGRMNTEAFF
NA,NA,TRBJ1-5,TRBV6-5,TGTGCCAGCAGTCCGACAGTTTATAGCAATCAGCCCCAGCATTTT,CASSPTVYSNQPQHF
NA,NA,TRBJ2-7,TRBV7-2,TGTGCCAGCAGCTTACAAGGAGGTTACTACGAGCAGTACTTC,CASSLQGGYYEQYF
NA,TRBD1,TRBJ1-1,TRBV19,TGTGCCAGTCGAATAAGACAGGGCGTGTCTGAAGCTTTCTTT,CASRIRQGVSEAFF
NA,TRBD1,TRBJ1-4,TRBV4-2,TGTGCCAGCAGCCTGAATACCGGGACAGGGCCTGAAAAACTGTTTTTT,CASSLNTGTGPEKLFF
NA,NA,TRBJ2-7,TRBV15,TGTGCCACCAGCAGAGTCGCGGCCTACGAGCAGTACTTC,CATSRVAAYEQYF
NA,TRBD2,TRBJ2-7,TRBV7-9,TGTGCCAGCAGCTCACTAACTAGCGGCTACGAGCAGTACTTC,CASSSLTSGYEQYF
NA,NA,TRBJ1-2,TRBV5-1,TGCGCCAGCAGCTTGGCCTCTGACACATCTAAAGCTAACTATGGCTACACCTTC,CASSLASDTSKANYGYTF
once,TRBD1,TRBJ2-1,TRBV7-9,TGTGCCAGCAGCCAAGACAGGGCTGACAATGAGCAGTTCTTC,CASSQDRADNEQFF
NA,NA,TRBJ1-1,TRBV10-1,TGCGCCAGCCGGCGGGGGGCGGCGGTTAAAGCTTTCTTT,CASRRGAAVKAFF
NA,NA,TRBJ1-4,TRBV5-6,TGTGCCAGCAGCGAAGCAGGGTCAACTAATGAAAAACTGTTTTTT,CASSEAGSTNEKLFF
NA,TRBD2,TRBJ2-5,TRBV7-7,TGTGCTAGCAGCCCTTACCTAGCGGGGGCCCAAGAGACCCAGTACTTC,CASSPYLAGAQETQYF
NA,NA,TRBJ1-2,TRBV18,TGTGCCAGCTCACTAGACAGAGCCGTTAACTATGGCTACACCTTC,CASSLDRAVNYGYTF
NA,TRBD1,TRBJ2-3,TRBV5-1,TGCGCCAGCAGCCTAAAGACCCAGGGGGCGACAGATACGCAGTATTTT,CASSLKTQGATDTQYF
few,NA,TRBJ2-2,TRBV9,TGTGCCAGCAGCGCCTCGAACACCGGGGAGCTGTTTTTT,CASSASNTGELFF
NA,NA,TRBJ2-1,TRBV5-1,TGCGCCAGCAGCATAGGGGACGGGAGCTCCTACAATGAGCAGTTCTTC,CASSIGDGSSYNEQFF
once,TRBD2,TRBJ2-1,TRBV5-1,TGCGCCAGCAGCTCGGGACTAGCGGGGGGAGTGGGCAATGAGCAGTTCTTC,CASSSGLAGGVGNEQFF
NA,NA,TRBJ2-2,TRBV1,TGCACCAGCAGCCAAGATCGGCAGGAGAACACCGGGGAGCTGTTTTTT,CTSSQDRQENTGELFF
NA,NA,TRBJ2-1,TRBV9,TGTGCCAGCAGCGTAAGTGGGTCAGGGGTCTACAATGAGCAGTTCTTC,CASSVSGSGVYNEQFF
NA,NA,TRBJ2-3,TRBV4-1,TGCGCCAGCAGCCTCGGTAACAGAGATACGCAGTATTTT,CASSLGNRDTQYF
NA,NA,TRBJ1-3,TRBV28,TGTGCCAGCAGTTTCTCGACAGTTCCCTCTGGAAACACCATATATTTT,CASSFSTVPSGNTIYF
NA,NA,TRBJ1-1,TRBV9,TGTGCCAGCAGCGTAGGGGGCGCGGGGACTGAAGCTTTCTTT,CASSVGGAGTEAFF
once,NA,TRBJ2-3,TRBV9,TGTGCCAGCAGCGTAGGAGGTCGAGGAGTGATAGCGGCAGATACGCAGTATTTT,CASSVGGRGVIAADTQYF
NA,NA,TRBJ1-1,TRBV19,TGTGCCAGCTTACAGGGAGGGCACACTGAAGCTTTCTTT,CASLQGGHTEAFF
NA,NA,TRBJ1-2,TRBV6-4,TGTGCCAGCAGTAACAGGGCAGGGGGCTACACCTTC,CASSNRAGGYTF